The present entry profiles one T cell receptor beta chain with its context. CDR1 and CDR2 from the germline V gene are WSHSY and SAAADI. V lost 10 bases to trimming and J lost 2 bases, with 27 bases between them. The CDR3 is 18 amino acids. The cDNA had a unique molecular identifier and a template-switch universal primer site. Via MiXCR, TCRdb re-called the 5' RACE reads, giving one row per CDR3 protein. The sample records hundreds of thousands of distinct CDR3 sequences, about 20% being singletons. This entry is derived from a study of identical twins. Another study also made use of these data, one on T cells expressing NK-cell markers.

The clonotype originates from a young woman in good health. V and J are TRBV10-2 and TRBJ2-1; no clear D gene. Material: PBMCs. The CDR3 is CATRGQGGSHSTYNEQFF. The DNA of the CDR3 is TGCGCCACTCGTGGCCAAGGCGGTTCCCATAGTACCTACAATGAGCAGTTCTTC.